This T cell receptor beta chain originates from a study of blood T cells in healthy people across ages. Germline-derived CDR1 and CDR2 are SNHLY and FYNNEI. V was clipped by 4 bases and J by 15 bases; unmatched bases: 2. CDR3 length: 10 residues. A sample-barcoded 5' primer and a J-beta primer mix were used in a second PCR of about 7 to 12 cycles. Each CDR3 protein is one row after TCRdb ran MiXCR on the 5' RACE reads. The sample contains 980,000 or so distinct CDR3 sequences, 48% of which appear only once. The donors, all healthy, were Caucasians living in Russia, aged roughly 6 to 100. Sequencing was performed on blood. The TCR was taken from a young man in good health. The rearrangement links TRBV2 to TRBJ2-1, with 8 bases lining up with TRBD2. CDR3 sequence (DNA): TGTGCCAGCAGTGGACTAGCGTGGTTCTTC. Translating it yields CASSGLAWFF.